This entry lists 25 T cell receptor delta chains sequenced from one sample in a study of human gamma delta and Vdelta1 T cells. Their antigen targets remain unknown. TCRdb re-called the PCR reads with CATT. The table lists about 14,000 delta-chain clones, approximately 51% of them singletons. Specimen: Vdelta1 gamma-delta T cells from blood grown in culture (DOT cells). The receptor source for this set is a human donor in good health.

The chain has TRDV1 and TRDJ1; TRDD2 is a possible D gene (5 bases). Germline assignment: CDR1 TSWWSYY and CDR2 QGS. CDR3 length: 27 residues. V lost 2 bases and J 0 bases, leaving 46 bases between the germline ends. In DNA form, the CDR3 reads TGTGCTCTTGGGGAATATCCCCTACGAGACCAAGGTCCGACCGGGGCTCGTCCCCGGACGTACACCGATAAACTCATCTTT. Encoded protein: CALGEYPLRDQGPTGARPRTYTDKLIF.

This clone was observed a single time. The genes are TRDV1 and TRDJ1, with TRDD3 matching 9 bases. V lost 4 bases, J lost 7 bases, and 22 bases stayed unmatched. The CDR3 is 19 amino acids. Germline assignment: CDR1 TSWWSYY and CDR2 QGS. This CDR3 reads CALGGSQSYRGYASGKLIF. As DNA, the CDR3 is TGTGCTCTTGGGGGCTCCCAGTCCTACCGGGGATACGCCTCCGGTAAACTCATCTTT.

V gene TRDV1 combines with J gene TRDJ1, with D perhaps matching TRDD3 (5 bases). The CDR3 is 21 residues long. V lost 0 bases to trimming and J lost 1 base, with 27 bases between them. Germline assignment: CDR1 TSWWSYY and CDR2 QGS. The chain's CDR3 is CALGELSRPMGPPATTDKLIF. CDR3 DNA: TGTGCTCTTGGGGAACTCAGCCGCCCGATGGGGCCCCCCGCGACCACCGATAAACTCATCTTT.

The chain is built from TRDV1 and TRDJ1; 8 nucleotides match TRDD3. Germline V gene data show CDR1 as TSWWSYY and CDR2 as QGS. The V gene end was trimmed by 5 bases and the J gene end by 0 bases; junction bases not matched to a gene: 23. CDR3 length: 21 residues. CDR3 region: CALGTLRPPVLGGPYTDKLIF. CDR3 in DNA: TGTGCTCTTGGGACGCTACGGCCCCCCGTACTGGGGGGCCCATACACCGATAAACTCATCTTT.

The chain couples TRDV1 to TRDJ1; maybe TRDD3 (7 bases). Trimming took off 0 bases at V and 0 bases at J, with 26 bases between the two ends. The CDR3 length is 21 residues. Germline V gene lookup returns CDR1 TSWWSYY and CDR2 QGS. CDR3 amino acids: CALGELASFRTGDPHTDKLIF. The CDR3 nucleotides read TGTGCTCTTGGGGAACTCGCCTCCTTCCGGACTGGGGACCCCCACACCGATAAACTCATCTTT.

V is TRDV1 and J is TRDJ1; 13 nucleotides agree with TRDD3. Germline-derived CDR1 and CDR2 are TSWWSYY and QGS. This CDR3 region has 22 residues. The junction had 24 bases not matched to a gene; V was cut back by 5 bases and J by 3 bases. The CDR3 DNA reads as TGTGCTCTTGGGAGGGGCCTTCCTCGTCCCGTACTGGGGGATACGCAGCCCGATAAACTCATCTTT. It is translated as CALGRGLPRPVLGDTQPDKLIF.

In this sample, this clone turned up a few times. The genes are TRDV1 and TRDJ1; D is possibly TRDD2 (9 bases). Trimming shortened V by 5 bases and J by 7 bases, and 26 bases separated the two germline ends. CDR1 and CDR2 from the germline V gene are TSWWSYY and QGS. This CDR3 has 17 residues. The CDR3 DNA reads TGTGCTCTTGGGCTCCTTCCTACGTCCGGGATACGCTGTAAACTCATCTTT. Translation: CALGLLPTSGIRCKLIF.

The chain has TRDV1 and TRDJ1, with D possibly TRDD2 on 6 matching bases. This CDR3 is built from 21 residues. With 2 bases removed from V and 2 bases from J, the gap between germline ends came to 30 bases. Per germline, CDR1 TSWWSYY and CDR2 QGS. The CDR3 DNA is TGTGCTCTTGGGGAAGAATTTCCTAGCCTCAGGGTTTGGATTGGGACCGATAAACTCATCTTT. Protein sequence: CALGEEFPSLRVWIGTDKLIF.

Only one count was recorded for this clone. This sequence joins TRDV1 and TRDJ1; 9 bases fit TRDD3. This CDR3 contains 21 residues. V lost 4 bases to trimming and J lost 2 bases; unmatched junction nucleotides: 23. CDR1 and CDR2 from the germline V gene are TSWWSYY and QGS. The CDR3 DNA reads TGTGCTCTTGGGGGTTTCCTTTGTGAAATGGGGGATAGGGTACGAACCGATAAACTCATCTTT. It encodes CALGGFLCEMGDRVRTDKLIF.

As regards this clone: Relative to the germline gene, one junction end is altered; a read error may explain this. The chain employs TRDV1 and TRDJ1; 12 nucleotides line up with TRDD3. Germline V gene sequence: CDR1 TSWWSYY, CDR2 QGS. This CDR3 is 26 amino acids long. The CDR3, as DNA: TGTGCTCTTGGGGAACGATCCCTCCCCCGGATTAGTACTGGGGGATACCTTAGTGTCCACACCGATAAATTCATCTTT. It specifies CALGERSLPRISTGGYLSVHTDKFIF.

This clone occurred a few times. This chain uses TRDV1 with TRDJ1; unclear D gene. Germline loops: CDR1 TSWWSYY, CDR2 QGS. V lost 4 bases to trimming and J lost 0 bases, with 21 bases between them. The CDR3 spans 18 residues. This CDR3 is CALGVRLARPLNTDKLIF. CDR3 coding DNA: TGTGCTCTTGGGGTCCGGCTGGCTAGACCTCTTAACACCGATAAACTCATCTTT.

The sample holds a few counts of this clone. The rearrangement links TRDV1 to TRDJ1; TRDD3 aligns across 11 bases. Trimming at V came to 0 bases and at J to 0 bases, leaving 27 bases not matched to a gene. CDR1 is TSWWSYY and CDR2 is QGS in the germline V gene. The CDR3 has 25 amino acids. The DNA of the CDR3 is TGTGCTCTTGGGGAACTAGACCGTAATTCCTACCCCGTACTGGGGGATATTGGTGACACCGATAAACTCATCTTT. Translating it yields CALGELDRNSYPVLGDIGDTDKLIF.

This clone was seen a few times. This chain uses TRDV1 with TRDJ1; 13 positions agree with TRDD3. CDR3 length equals 18 residues. V gave up 8 bases and J gave up 6 bases; unmatched junction bases: 18. The germline gives CDR1 TSWWSYY, CDR2 QGS. CDR3 coding DNA: TGTGCTCTTTGCCTTCCTACTCCTCTACTGGGGGATACGCATAAACTCATCTTT. Protein: CALCLPTPLLGDTHKLIF.

The rearrangement joins TRDV1 to TRDJ1, with 11 bases lining up with TRDD3. CDR3 length: 17 residues. Unmatched junction bases numbered 8, after V lost 3 bases and J lost 2 bases. The germline CDR1 and CDR2 sequences are TSWWSYY and QGS. CDR3 protein: CALGDRGGYAGTDKLIF. Written as DNA, the CDR3 is TGTGCTCTTGGGGATCGTGGGGGATACGCCGGGACCGATAAACTCATCTTT.

The V gene is TRDV1, the J gene TRDJ1; tentatively, D is TRDD2 (6 bases). The CDR3 sequence is 20 residues long. With 4 bases removed from V and 0 bases from J, the gap between germline ends came to 27 bases. Germline V gives CDR1 TSWWSYY, CDR2 QGS. CDR3 in amino acids: CALGGVVLRGALGYTDKLIF. CDR3 bases: TGTGCTCTTGGGGGGGTAGTCCTACGAGGGGCGTTAGGCTACACCGATAAACTCATCTTT.

The chain recombines TRDV1 with TRDJ1, with TRDD3 identical over 11 bases. This CDR3 is 16 amino acids long. The J segment lost 7 bases and the V segment lost 3 bases, leaving 10 bases of the junction unmatched. The germline CDR1 and CDR2 sequences are TSWWSYY and QGS. The CDR3 sequence: CALGDFLHWGITKLIF. Here the CDR3 DNA reads TGTGCTCTTGGGGACTTCCTACACTGGGGGATAACTAAACTCATCTTT.

This sequence joins TRDV1 and TRDJ1; D unclear. The CDR3 spans 13 residues. Germline CDR1 and CDR2: TSWWSYY and QGS. Trimming took off 7 bases at V and 0 bases at J, with 9 bases between the two ends. CDR3: CALEEEYTDKLIF. The CDR3 nucleotides are TGTGCTCTTGAAGAGGAGTACACCGATAAACTCATCTTT.

The chain couples TRDV1 to TRDJ1; the D gene could be TRDD2 or TRDD3 (5 bases each). Germline CDR1 and CDR2: TSWWSYY and QGS. This CDR3 is 21 amino acids long. The V gene lost 0 bases and the J gene lost 8 bases, with 34 bases spanning the gap. The CDR3 loop is CALGELAASHYWRGRGHKLIF. Written as DNA, the CDR3 is TGTGCTCTTGGGGAACTGGCGGCTTCCCACTACTGGAGGGGAAGGGGTCACAAACTCATCTTT.

This clone has more than one count but fewer than ten. This chain uses TRDV1 with TRDJ2, with TRDD2 as a possible D gene (6 bases). Trimming shortened V by 6 bases and J by 3 bases, and 23 bases separated the two germline ends. Germline values: CDR1 TSWWSYY, CDR2 QGS. The CDR3 length is 18 residues. The CDR3 spells CALGLPGVQGVMTAQLFF. The DNA of the CDR3 is TGTGCTCTTGGTCTTCCTGGCGTGCAGGGGGTCATGACAGCACAACTCTTCTTT.

This clone appeared a few times. The chain carries TRDV1 and TRDJ1; 7 nucleotides align to TRDD2. The CDR3 length is 17 residues. Germline V lookup: CDR1 TSWWSYY, CDR2 QGS. V gave up 1 base and J gave up 1 base; unmatched junction bases: 9. The CDR3 spells CALGEPYLPSLTDKLIF. The CDR3 DNA sequence: TGTGCTCTTGGGGAACCCTATCTTCCTAGTCTCACCGATAAACTCATCTTT.

The chain carries TRDV1 and TRDJ1, with 10 bases aligning to TRDD3. Germline assignment: CDR1 TSWWSYY and CDR2 QGS. This CDR3 comprises 18 residues. The junction had 10 bases not matched to a gene; V was cut back by 3 bases and J by 0 bases. This CDR3 reads CALGDVRGDTGNTDKLIF. CDR3 sequence (DNA): TGTGCTCTTGGGGACGTCCGGGGGGATACGGGGAACACCGATAAACTCATCTTT.

The chain has TRDV1 and TRDJ1, with TRDD3 matching over 8 bases. There are 21 residues in the CDR3. The trim removed 3 bases at V and 0 bases at J, leaving 21 bases unmatched. Germline CDR1 TSWWSYY, CDR2 QGS. The CDR3 is CALGEILRTGWGMGYTDKLIF. The CDR3 DNA sequence: TGTGCTCTTGGGGAGATTTTAAGAACGGGATGGGGGATGGGGTACACCGATAAACTCATCTTT.

The chain employs TRDV1 and TRDJ1; TRDD3 agrees at 13 bases. Germline V gives CDR1 TSWWSYY, CDR2 QGS. V lost 0 bases, J lost 1 base, and 20 bases stayed unmatched. The CDR3 runs 23 residues. CDR3 residues: CALGELGRTLHELGDTGTDKLIF. The CDR3 bases are TGTGCTCTTGGGGAACTCGGACGGACGCTACACGAACTGGGGGATACGGGCACCGATAAACTCATCTTT.

The chain has TRDV1 and TRDJ1, with 9 bases lining up with TRDD3. CDR1 and CDR2 from the germline V gene are TSWWSYY and QGS. The CDR3 consists of 18 residues. The J segment lost 11 bases and the V segment lost 1 base, leaving 20 bases of the junction unmatched. For the CDR3, the DNA is TGTGCTCTTGGGGAACAAGGGACCTGGGGATACGAAGTACAGCGTCTCATCTTT. Its protein product is CALGEQGTWGYEVQRLIF.

The V gene is TRDV1, the J gene TRDJ1, with a tentative D call TRDD3 (5 bases). V was clipped by 3 bases and J by 0 bases, with 20 bases between them. The CDR3 loop spans 18 amino acids. From germline, CDR1 is TSWWSYY and CDR2 QGS. In nucleotides, the CDR3 is TGTGCTCTTGGGGAGAGCTCGGGGGTCTGGGCTCACACCGATAAACTCATCTTT. Residues: CALGESSGVWAHTDKLIF.